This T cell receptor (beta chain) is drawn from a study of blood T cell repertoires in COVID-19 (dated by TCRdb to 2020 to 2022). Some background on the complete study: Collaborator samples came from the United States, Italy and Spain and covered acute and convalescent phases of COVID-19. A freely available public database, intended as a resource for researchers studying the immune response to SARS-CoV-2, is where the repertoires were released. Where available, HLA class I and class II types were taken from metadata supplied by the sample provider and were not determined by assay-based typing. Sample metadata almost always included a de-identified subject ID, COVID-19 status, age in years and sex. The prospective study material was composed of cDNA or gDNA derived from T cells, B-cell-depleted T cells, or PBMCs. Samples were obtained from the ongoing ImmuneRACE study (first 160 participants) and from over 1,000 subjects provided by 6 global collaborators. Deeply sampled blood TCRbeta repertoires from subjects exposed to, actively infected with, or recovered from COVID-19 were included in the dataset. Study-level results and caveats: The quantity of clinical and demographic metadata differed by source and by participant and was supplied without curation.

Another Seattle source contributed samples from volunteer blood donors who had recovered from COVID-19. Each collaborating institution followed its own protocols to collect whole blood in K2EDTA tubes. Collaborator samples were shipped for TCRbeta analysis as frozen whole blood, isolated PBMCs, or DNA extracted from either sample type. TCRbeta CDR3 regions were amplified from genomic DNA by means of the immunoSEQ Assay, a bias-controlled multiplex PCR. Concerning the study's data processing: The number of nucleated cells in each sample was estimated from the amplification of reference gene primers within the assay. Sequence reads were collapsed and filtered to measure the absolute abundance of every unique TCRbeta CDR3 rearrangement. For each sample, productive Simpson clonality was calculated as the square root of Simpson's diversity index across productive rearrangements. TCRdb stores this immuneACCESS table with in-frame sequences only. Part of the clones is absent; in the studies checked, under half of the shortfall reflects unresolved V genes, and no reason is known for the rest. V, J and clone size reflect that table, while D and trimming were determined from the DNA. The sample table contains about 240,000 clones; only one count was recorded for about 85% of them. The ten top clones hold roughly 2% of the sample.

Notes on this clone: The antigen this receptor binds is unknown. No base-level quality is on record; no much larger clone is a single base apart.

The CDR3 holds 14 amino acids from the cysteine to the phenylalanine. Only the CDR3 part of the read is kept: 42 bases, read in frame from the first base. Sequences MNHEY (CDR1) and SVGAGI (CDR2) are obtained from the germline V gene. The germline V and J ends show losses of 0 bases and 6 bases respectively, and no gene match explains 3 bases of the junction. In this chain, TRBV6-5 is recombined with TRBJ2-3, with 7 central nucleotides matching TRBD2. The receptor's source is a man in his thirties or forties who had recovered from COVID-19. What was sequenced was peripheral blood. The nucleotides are TGTGCCAGCAGTTACTCGCGGGGGTCTGATACGCAGTATTTT. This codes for CASSYSRGSDTQYF.